The rows below give T cell receptor beta chains drawn from one sample of a study of radiotherapy plus CTLA-4 blockade in lung cancer. The method was immunoSEQ multiplex PCR; TCRdb's version includes in-frame clones alone and lacks a portion of them. The sample yields 30,000 to 40,000 clones, around 83% seen once. Specimen: peripheral blood, collected from a patient treated with radiotherapy plus ipilimumab. The receptors were sampled from a human donor with non-small cell lung cancer who had stable disease on radiotherapy plus ipilimumab. Each CDR3 is given with its conserved first and last residue. A D gene is named only where the DNA matches it firmly. Only part of the rows carry a size: once, few, many, or a class if the clone is expanded.

size	V	J	D	CDR3	DNA
medium-sized	TRBV28	TRBJ2-7	.	CASSSISTRGIGDYEQYF	TGTGCCAGCAGTTCCATATCAACGAGGGGGATAGGGGATTACGAGCAGTACTTC
.	TRBV7-2	TRBJ2-3	.	CASSSTTASADTQYF	TGTGCCAGCAGCTCCACCACCGCTAGCGCAGATACGCAGTATTTT
.	TRBV5-1	TRBJ2-2	TRBD1	CASSLVLLTGVTGELVF	TGCGCCAGCAGCTTGGTGTTACTAACAGGGGTAACCGGGGAGCTGGTTTTT
.	TRBV7-2	TRBJ2-7	.	CASSLATEQYF	TGTGCCAGCAGCTTAGCGACAGAGCAGTACTTC
.	TRBV19	TRBJ2-1	.	CASSISGSYNEQFF	TGTGCCAGTAGTATTTCCGGGTCCTACAATGAGCAGTTCTTC
.	TRBV30	TRBJ2-2	.	CAWTIVGGWGQEYTGELFF	TGTGCCTGGACAATTGTCGGGGGGTGGGGACAGGAGTACACCGGGGAGCTGTTTTTT
.	TRBV15	TRBJ2-3	TRBD2	CATSRVLAGAVDTQYF	TGTGCCACCAGCAGAGTGCTAGCGGGAGCGGTAGATACGCAGTATTTT
.	TRBV15	TRBJ2-5	.	CATSRARIQETQYF	TGTGCCACCAGCAGAGCCAGGATCCAAGAGACCCAGTACTTC
.	TRBV9	TRBJ2-3	.	CASSVEDRIIADTQYF	TGTGCCAGCAGCGTAGAGGACAGAATCATAGCAGATACGCAGTATTTT
.	TRBV6-1	TRBJ2-7	TRBD2	CASSQLAGPTYEQYF	TGTGCCAGCAGTCAGTTAGCGGGACCTACCTACGAGCAGTACTTC